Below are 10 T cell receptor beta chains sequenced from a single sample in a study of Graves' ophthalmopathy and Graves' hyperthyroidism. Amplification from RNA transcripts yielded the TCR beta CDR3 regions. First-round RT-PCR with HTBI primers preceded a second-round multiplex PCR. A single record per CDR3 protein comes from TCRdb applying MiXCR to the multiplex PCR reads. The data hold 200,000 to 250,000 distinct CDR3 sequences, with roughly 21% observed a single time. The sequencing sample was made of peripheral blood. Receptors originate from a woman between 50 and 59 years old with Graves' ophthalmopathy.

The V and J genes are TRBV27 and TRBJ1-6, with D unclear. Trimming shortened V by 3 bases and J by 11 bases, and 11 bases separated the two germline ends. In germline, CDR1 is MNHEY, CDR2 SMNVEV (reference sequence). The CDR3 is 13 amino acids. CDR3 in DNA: TGTGCCAGCAGTTTGCAGCTCGGGACACCCCTCCACTTT. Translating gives CASSLQLGTPLHF.

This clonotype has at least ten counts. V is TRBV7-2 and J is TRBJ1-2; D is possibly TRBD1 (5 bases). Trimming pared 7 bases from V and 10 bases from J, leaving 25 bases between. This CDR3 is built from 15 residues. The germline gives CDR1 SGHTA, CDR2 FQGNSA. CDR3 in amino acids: CASTKISGNPGNYTF. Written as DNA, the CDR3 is TGTGCCAGCACCAAAATTTCCGGGAACCCAGGGAACTACACCTTC.

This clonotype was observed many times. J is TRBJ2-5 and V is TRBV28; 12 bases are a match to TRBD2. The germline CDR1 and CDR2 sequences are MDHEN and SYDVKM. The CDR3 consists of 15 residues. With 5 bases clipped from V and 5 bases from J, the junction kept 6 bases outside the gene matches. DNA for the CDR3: TGTGCCAGCAGTCTTCTAGCGGGAGGGGTGGAGACCCAGTACTTC. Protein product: CASSLLAGGVETQYF.

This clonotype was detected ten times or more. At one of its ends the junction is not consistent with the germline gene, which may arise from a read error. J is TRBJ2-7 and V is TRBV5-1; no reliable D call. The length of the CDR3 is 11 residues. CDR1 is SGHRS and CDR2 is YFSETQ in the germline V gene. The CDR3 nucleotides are TGTGCCAGCAGCCTAAACTACGAGCAGTACTTC. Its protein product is CASSLNYEQYF.

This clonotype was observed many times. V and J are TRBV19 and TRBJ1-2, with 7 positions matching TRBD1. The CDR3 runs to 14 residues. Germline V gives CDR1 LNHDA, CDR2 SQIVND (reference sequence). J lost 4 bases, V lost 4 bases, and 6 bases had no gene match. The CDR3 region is CASSTRDSFYGYTF. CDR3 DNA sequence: TGTGCCAGTAGTACCAGGGACAGTTTCTATGGCTACACCTTC.

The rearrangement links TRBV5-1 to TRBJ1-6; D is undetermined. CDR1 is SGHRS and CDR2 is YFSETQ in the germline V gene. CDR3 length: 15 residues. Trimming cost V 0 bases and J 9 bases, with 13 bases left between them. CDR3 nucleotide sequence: TGCGCCAGCAGCTTGGAGTCCCTGGGTCCTTCACCCCTCCACTTT. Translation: CASSLESLGPSPLHF.

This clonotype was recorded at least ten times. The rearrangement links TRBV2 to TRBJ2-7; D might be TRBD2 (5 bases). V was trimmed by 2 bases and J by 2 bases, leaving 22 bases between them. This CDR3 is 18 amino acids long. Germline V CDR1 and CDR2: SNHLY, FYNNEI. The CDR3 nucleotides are TGTGCCAGCAGTGAACCCCGGGGAGCCGGTCCTATCCCCTACGAGCAGTACTTC. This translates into CASSEPRGAGPIPYEQYF.

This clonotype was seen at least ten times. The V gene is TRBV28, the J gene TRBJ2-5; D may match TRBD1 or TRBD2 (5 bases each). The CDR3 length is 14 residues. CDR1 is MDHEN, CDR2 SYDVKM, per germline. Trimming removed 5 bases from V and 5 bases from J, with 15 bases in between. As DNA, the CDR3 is TGTGCCAGCAGTCCGAAAGGGACCCGGGAGACCCAGTACTTC. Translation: CASSPKGTRETQYF.

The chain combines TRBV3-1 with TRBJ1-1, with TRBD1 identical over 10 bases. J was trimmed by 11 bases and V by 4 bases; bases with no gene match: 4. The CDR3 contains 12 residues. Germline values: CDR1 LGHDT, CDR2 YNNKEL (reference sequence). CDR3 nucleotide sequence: TGTGCCAGCAGCCTTCGACAGGGGGCGGCTTTCTTT. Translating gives CASSLRQGAAFF.

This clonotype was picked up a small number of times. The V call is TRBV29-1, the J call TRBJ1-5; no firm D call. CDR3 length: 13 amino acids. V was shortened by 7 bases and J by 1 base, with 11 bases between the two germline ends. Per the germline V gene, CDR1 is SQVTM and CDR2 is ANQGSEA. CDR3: CSAALTSNQPQHF. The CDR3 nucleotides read TGCAGCGCGGCTTTGACAAGCAATCAGCCCCAGCATTTT. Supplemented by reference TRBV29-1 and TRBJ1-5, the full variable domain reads SAVISQKPSRDICQRGTSLTIQCQVDSQVTMMFWYRQQPGQSLTLIATANQGSEATYESGFVIDKFPISRPNLTFSTLTVSNMSPEDSSIYLCSAALTSNQPQHFGDGTRLSIL.